One sample yielded the 12 T cell receptor beta chains listed below, sequenced in a study of T cells in Graves' hyperthyroidism and ophthalmopathy. It was RNA transcripts that yielded the amplified TCR beta CDR3 regions. An initial round of RT-PCR targeting the TCR CDR3 relied on the HTBI primer set. TCRdb passed the multiplex PCR reads through MiXCR, listing each CDR3 protein once. The profile shows hundreds of thousands of distinct CDR3 sequences, under 20% of them singletons. Input material: blood. The source of these receptors is a woman aged 30 to 39 with Graves' hyperthyroidism.

The rearrangement joins TRBV7-3 to TRBJ2-2; the D gene is possibly TRBD2 (5 bases). V lost 5 bases to trimming and J lost 5 bases, with 18 bases between them. The CDR3 is 16 amino acids. Germline loops: CDR1 SGHTA, CDR2 FQGTGA. CDR3 nucleotide sequence: TGTGCCAGCAGCCACGCGTCGGGGATTATTACCGGGGAGCTGTTTTTT. Residues: CASSHASGIITGELFF.

Here the CDR3 reads CASSGRTATNEKLFF. The CDR3 DNA sequence: TGCGCCAGCAGCGGAAGGACGGCGACAAATGAAAAACTGTTTTTT. The chain links TRBV4-3 to TRBJ1-4, with D unresolved. With 5 bases removed from V and 5 bases from J, the gap between germline ends came to 15 bases. CDR1 is LGHNA and CDR2 is YSLEER in the germline V gene. This CDR3 region has 15 residues.

This clonotype has ten or more counts. In nucleotides, the CDR3 is TGCAGTGCTAGAGAATCTAGCGGGAGTTACAATGAGCAGTTCTTC. Its protein is CSARESSGSYNEQFF. The chain couples TRBV20-1 to TRBJ2-1, with 10 bases that match TRBD2. After removal of 0 bases from V and 4 bases from J, the junction contained 3 bases not matched to a gene. The CDR3 extends over 15 amino acids. Looked up from germline, CDR1 is DFQATT and CDR2 is SNEGSKA (reference sequence).

This clonotype was seen more than once but under ten times. The chain links TRBV9 to TRBJ2-7; D gene unclear. The CDR3 has 18 residues. CDR1 and CDR2 (germline): SGDLS, YYNGEE. Deletions cut 0 bases from V and 4 bases from J, with 23 bases between. In nucleotides, the CDR3 is TGTGCCAGCAGCGTAGGTTCCGGGTCCCCCTCGGCTCTTTACGAGCAGTACTTC. Protein: CASSVGSGSPSALYEQYF.

The chain combines TRBV28 with TRBJ2-1; D call uncertain. V gave up 4 bases and J gave up 2 bases, with 18 bases separating them. Germline V gene sequence: CDR1 MDHEN, CDR2 SYDVKM. The CDR3 has 17 residues. CDR3 bases: TGTGCCAGCAGTTCACAAATCTGGATCCTCACCTACAATGAGCAGTTCTTC. Protein product: CASSSQIWILTYNEQFF.

This clonotype was recorded at least ten times. The chain links TRBV3-1 to TRBJ1-3; the D is unclear. Trimming took 3 bases from V and 2 from J, leaving 2 bases between them. The CDR3 runs to 12 residues. Germline CDR1 reads LGHDT; CDR2 reads YNNKEL (reference sequence). The CDR3 protein is CASSHAGNTIYF. As DNA, the CDR3 is TGTGCCAGCAGCCACGCTGGAAACACCATATATTTT.

This clonotype was detected ten times or more. The chain has TRBV12-3 or TRBV12-4 and TRBJ2-7; D may be TRBD1 (8 bases). The CDR3 is made up of 13 amino acids. Trimming cost V 8 bases and J 9 bases, with 20 bases left between them. The CDR3 DNA follows: TGTGCCAGCGGGTTCACAGGGGGGGGTGGGCAGTACTTC. This sequence encodes CASGFTGGGGQYF.

This clonotype was detected many times. V and J are TRBV28 and TRBJ2-2; 11 nucleotides line up with TRBD2. V gave up 4 bases and J gave up 4 bases; unmatched junction bases: 5. CDR3 length: 16 amino acids. Germline V lookup: CDR1 MDHEN, CDR2 SYDVKM. The CDR3 coding sequence is TGTGCCAGCAGTTCCGGACTAGCGGGCGCCACCGGGGAGCTGTTTTTT. Amino acids: CASSSGLAGATGELFF.

V gene TRBV19 combines with J gene TRBJ2-1, with 10 bases that match TRBD2. CDR1 and CDR2 (germline): LNHDA, SQIVND (reference sequence). With V trimmed by 5 bases and J by 5 bases, 9 bases remained unmatched. CDR3 length: 16 amino acids. CDR3 nucleotides: TGTGCCAGTAGTCCCTCTAGCGGGAGTCTCGACAATGAGCAGTTCTTC. Its translation is CASSPSSGSLDNEQFF.

This clonotype was detected many times. The gene calls are TRBV18 and TRBJ2-1; D unresolved. The CDR3 is 15 residues long. The germline V and J ends were trimmed by 1 base and 0 bases, with 7 bases remaining between them. CDR1 is KGHSH, CDR2 LQKENI, per germline. This chain's CDR3 is CASSPQPSSYNEQFF. DNA of the CDR3: TGTGCCAGCTCACCACAGCCCTCCTCCTACAATGAGCAGTTCTTC.

This clonotype was seen at least ten times. The rearrangement joins TRBV12-3 or TRBV12-4 to TRBJ1-4; perhaps TRBD1 as D (5 bases). This CDR3 is 11 amino acids long. Trimming shortened V by 5 bases and J by 11 bases, and 9 bases separated the two germline ends. This chain's CDR3 is CASSPGGKLFF. CDR3 bases: TGTGCCAGCAGTCCCGGGGGGAAACTGTTTTTT.

The chain is built from TRBV5-1 and TRBJ1-4, with D unclear. Germline values: CDR1 SGHRS, CDR2 YFSETQ. Trimming stripped 0 bases from V and 8 bases from J, with 11 bases between. The CDR3 is 14 amino acids. CDR3: CASSLDLGKEKLFF. CDR3 bases: TGCGCCAGCAGCTTGGACCTGGGGAAGGAAAAACTGTTTTTT. Using reference TRBV5-1 and TRBJ1-4 for the parts outside the CDR3, the full variable domain is KAGVTQTPRYLIKTRGQQVTLSCSPISGHRSVSWYQQTPGQGLQFLFEYFSETQRNKGNFPGRFSGRQFSNSRSEMNVSTLELGDSALYLCASSLDLGKEKLFFGSGTQLSVL.